This is a list of T cell receptor beta chains from one sample in a study of Tregs in tolerant kidney transplant recipients. Measured with immunoSEQ multiplex PCR; TCRdb has only the in-frame clones, and not every one. The table records 90,000 to 120,000 clones, roughly 90% of them present only once. The sample was CD4+ T cells from blood, taken before the transplant. These receptors were collected from a human donor who received a combined kidney and bone marrow transplant. The conserved cysteine and the conserved F or W are not part of the CDR3 here. Each record gives: J gene, V gene, CDR3 protein.

J gene: TRBJ1-2; V gene: TRBV25-1; CDR3 protein: ASSLDREEDGYT
J gene: TRBJ2-3; V gene: TRBV5-1; CDR3 protein: ASSLVFRGLAGAIPGSLTDTQY
J gene: TRBJ1-2; V gene: TRBV18; CDR3 protein: ASSPGQIYGYT
J gene: TRBJ2-5; V gene: TRBV10-1; CDR3 protein: ASSAWTSGQETQY
J gene: TRBJ1-2; V gene: TRBV7-2; CDR3 protein: ASSLESLGSGDYGYT
J gene: TRBJ1-2; V gene: TRBV5-6; CDR3 protein: ASSFESHSYGYT
J gene: TRBJ2-7; V gene: TRBV7-8; CDR3 protein: ASSAPGQGLYEQY
J gene: TRBJ2-7; V gene: TRBV7-2; CDR3 protein: ASSPRAGTGYYEQY
J gene: TRBJ2-1; V gene: TRBV20-1; CDR3 protein: SAWTSGRGF
J gene: TRBJ1-6; V gene: TRBV5-1; CDR3 protein: ASSSGQDSPLH
J gene: TRBJ2-1; V gene: TRBV7-9; CDR3 protein: ASSLVVPGGEQF
J gene: TRBJ2-4; V gene: TRBV6-5; CDR3 protein: ASSSPGAKNIQY
J gene: TRBJ2-2; V gene: TRBV18; CDR3 protein: ASSPVVAGNTGELF
J gene: TRBJ2-7; V gene: TRBV9; CDR3 protein: ASSAHGGSYEQY
J gene: TRBJ1-5; V gene: TRBV11-2; CDR3 protein: ASSGGQGPGAQH
J gene: TRBJ2-5; V gene: TRBV28; CDR3 protein: ASSSSGVYLQETQY
J gene: TRBJ1-1; V gene: TRBV2; CDR3 protein: ASRVTGGTEAF
J gene: TRBJ1-2; V gene: TRBV7-2; CDR3 protein: ASSFDGGNYGYT
J gene: TRBJ2-7; V gene: TRBV5-1; CDR3 protein: ASSFSGAAVGEQY
J gene: TRBJ1-5; V gene: TRBV19; CDR3 protein: ASSIRGLRQPQH
J gene: TRBJ2-3; V gene: TRBV5-4; CDR3 protein: ASSPEGPGGAEDTQY
J gene: TRBJ2-7; V gene: TRBV6-5; CDR3 protein: ASSYSGGVGYEQY
J gene: TRBJ2-7; V gene: TRBV15; CDR3 protein: ATSPGLAGEQY
J gene: TRBJ2-3; V gene: TRBV6-6; CDR3 protein: ASKETGVADTQY
J gene: TRBJ1-5; V gene: TRBV7-2; CDR3 protein: ASSPDNNQPQH
J gene: TRBJ2-5; V gene: TRBV6-5; CDR3 protein: ATKRGPETQY
J gene: TRBJ1-2; V gene: TRBV4-1; CDR3 protein: ASSSPPQGNYGYT
J gene: TRBJ2-3; V gene: TRBV6-5; CDR3 protein: ASSPTRRVADTQY
J gene: TRBJ2-2; V gene: TRBV10-3; CDR3 protein: AIRTTGQGALTGELF
J gene: TRBJ2-5; V gene: TRBV5-5; CDR3 protein: ASSLVETLQETQY
J gene: TRBJ2-2; V gene: TRBV5-1; CDR3 protein: ASSSSKTGPNTGELF